The source of this TCR beta chain is a study of Ad26.COV2.S vaccination and SARS-CoV-2 variants (dated by TCRdb to the early 2020s). For the study in its entirety: Vaccine-arm donors came from COV1001, a multicentre, randomized, double-blind, placebo-controlled phase I-IIa trial of Ad26.COV2.S in healthy adults. Ad26.COV2.S was administered intramuscularly at a dose of 5x10^10 or 1x10^11 viral particles, either as one shot or as two shots given 56 days apart. TCRbeta repertoire sequencing was used to assess the specificity and breadth of SARS-CoV-2-reactive T cell receptors after Ad26.COV2.S vaccination. The TCR-sequenced set comprised around 30 samples: about 19 Ad26.COV2.S vaccine recipients, 5 placebo recipients and 8 SARS-CoV-2 convalescent individuals. Participants in the trial were split at random into five groups of five each, receiving low-dose or high-dose Ad26.COV2.S once or twice, or else placebo on both occasions. Throughout the experiments and outcome assessment, investigators stayed blinded to trial group allocation.

The research as a whole found: After vaccination, substantial breadth of spike-specific CD8+ and CD4+ T cell responses was reported. Higher spike-specific TCR breadth was observed in Ad26.COV2.S recipients than in placebo recipients (P = 0.0014). The authors noted that the TCR breadth and depth analyses may have underestimated total T cell responses. Vaccine and placebo recipients had comparable non-spike TCR breadth, which fits with the vaccine containing only spike. The study was not powered to compare responses between vaccine doses or regimens.

For this clone: Its antigen is currently not known. Qualities for individual bases were not recorded, and no much larger clone is one base off.

This sample's treatment or condition label indicates: around 19 received Ad26.COV2.S at low or high dose, single or two shots; about 5 received placebo; per-sample allocation not given. For vaccine and placebo recipients, the sequenced repertoires came from samples collected on day 63 after the first injection. In Cohort 1b, 25 to 30 adults aged 18-55 years were enrolled at a single site in Boston, USA, between 29 July and 7 August 2020. Ad26.COV2.S was a replication-incompetent adenovirus type 26 vector that expressed a prefusion-stabilized SARS-CoV-2 spike protein derived from the original Wuhan strain. TCRbeta CDR3 regions were sequenced with the immunoSEQ Assay. After extraction, genomic DNA underwent amplification by bias-controlled multiplex PCR, followed by high-throughput sequencing. The original pipeline was this. Collapsing and filtering of sequences were performed to quantify the absolute abundance of each unique TCRbeta CDR3 region. T cell fraction was estimated by normalizing TCRbeta template counts to usable DNA, with usable DNA measured through amplification of reference genes found in all nucleated cells. Repertoire TCRs were annotated as SARS-CoV-2-specific by exact matching of V gene, CDR3 amino acid sequence and J gene to a known reactive TCR set. The reference SARS-CoV-2 TCR set was obtained from MIRA and was filtered for enrichment in COVID-19-positive ImmuneCODE repertoires, whereby public or cross-reactive TCRs were removed. Based on the MIRA antigens, annotated TCRs were further analysed at the level of specific ORF or position within ORF. Breadth was defined as the number of annotated unique rearrangements divided by the total number of unique productive rearrangements, and depth was defined as the summed frequency of the annotated unique rearrangements. Group comparisons of TCR breadth used two-sided Wilcoxon rank-sum tests. TCRdb took this table from immuneACCESS and kept in-frame rearrangements with V and J called. Such tables lack part of the clones; where checked against another copy, unresolved V genes explain under half of the gap, and the rest is unexplained. V and J calls and clone size are as listed in that table; D and trimming were resolved from the DNA. This sample gives a few hundred thousand clones in total; 83% of them show up just once. The ten biggest clones cover around 7% of the sample.

Counted from cysteine to phenylalanine, this CDR3 has 14 amino acids. Only CDR3 DNA remains: 42 bases, in frame from the first base. V and J are truncated by 0 bases and 2 bases respectively, leaving an intervening sequence of 9 bases. From a lookup of the germline V gene, CDR1 and CDR2 are SGDLS and YYNGEE. Sequencing was performed on peripheral blood, taken in a trial of Ad26.COV2.S vaccine versus placebo. The chain joins TRBV9 to TRBJ2-7, with the D gene not clear enough to name. The receptor's source is a person between 18 and 65 years old who received the Ad26.COV2.S COVID-19 vaccine or a placebo. The DNA sequence is TGTGCCAGCAGCGTAGAGGCCACCACCTACGAGCAGTACTTC. It translates to CASSVEATTYEQYF.